These 25 T cell receptor beta chains were all obtained from the same sample, sequenced in a study of CD8 T cells in ankylosing spondylitis. TCRdb re-analysed the 5' RACE reads in MiXCR, keeping a single row per CDR3 protein. The sample has about 340,000 distinct CDR3 sequences; 14% to 15% are singletons. Sequenced material: blood, either unsorted or a sorted T cell fraction (not recorded which). The source is a male donor with ankylosing spondylitis or in good health (not recorded which).

In its sample, this clonotype was seen a few times. The genes are TRBV11-2 and TRBJ1-1; D is uncertain. The germline gives CDR1 SGHAT, CDR2 FQNNGV. The ends were cut back, 5 bases at V and 1 base at J, with 8 bases in the middle. This CDR3 is built from 13 residues. The DNA of the CDR3 is TGTGCCAGCAGCCCGAACGGGAACACTGAAGCTTTCTTT. It specifies CASSPNGNTEAFF.

This chain joins TRBV11-3 and TRBJ2-3, with TRBD2 as a possible D gene (5 bases). Germline-derived CDR1 and CDR2 are SGHNT and YENEEA. CDR3 length equals 16 residues. V shed 5 bases and J shed 0 bases, with 15 bases lying between them. CDR3 nucleotides: TGTGCCAGCAGCCCCCGTTCCCAGCGGAGCACAGATACGCAGTATTTT. The encoded protein is CASSPRSQRSTDTQYF.

The V gene is TRBV12-3 or TRBV12-4, the J gene TRBJ2-3, with D possibly being TRBD2 (5 bases). The CDR3 has 16 residues. The V gene lost 0 bases and the J gene lost 2 bases, with 12 bases spanning the gap. The CDR3 sequence: CASSLALTGFTDTQYF. CDR3 bases: TGTGCCAGCAGTTTAGCCCTGACGGGATTCACAGATACGCAGTATTTT.

The rearrangement joins TRBV4-2 to TRBJ2-7; D might be TRBD1 or TRBD2, each matching 6 bases. This CDR3 is 15 amino acids long. Germline CDR1 is LGHNA and CDR2 is YNFKEQ. With 0 bases removed from V and 4 bases from J, the gap between germline ends came to 13 bases. CDR3 nucleotide sequence: TGTGCCAGCAGCCAAGATTCCGGGGGCGCGTACGAGCAGTACTTC. It encodes CASSQDSGGAYEQYF.

The gene calls are TRBV11-2 and TRBJ2-7, with 9 bases matching TRBD2. The CDR3 length is 13 residues. The junction had 9 bases not matched to a gene; V was cut back by 5 bases and J by 10 bases. CDR1 is SGHAT, CDR2 FQNNGV, per germline. The CDR3 coding sequence is TGTGCCAGCAGCACGCACTTAGCGGGAGCCCAGTACTTC. It yields the protein CASSTHLAGAQYF.

In nucleotides, the CDR3 is TGCAGTGCCCACCATCCGAGGGGCGGATCCTACGAGCAGTACTTC. Amino acids: CSAHHPRGGSYEQYF. This rearrangement joins TRBV20-1 to TRBJ2-7; either TRBD1 or TRBD2 may supply D (5 bases each). This CDR3 has 15 amino acids. The germline V gene has CDR1 DFQATT and CDR2 SNEGSKA (reference sequence). With 6 bases removed from V and 1 base from J, the gap between germline ends came to 19 bases.

This clonotype has more than one count but fewer than ten. The chain carries TRBV6-2 or TRBV6-3 and TRBJ2-3, with no clear D. V lost 6 bases and J lost 2, with 15 bases in between. There are 15 residues in the CDR3. Germline CDR1 and CDR2: MNHEY and SVGEGT. CDR3 sequence (DNA): TGTGCCAGCAGCCCCTGGACGAGGTCCACAGATACGCAGTATTTT. This codes for CASSPWTRSTDTQYF.

For the CDR3, the DNA is TGTGCCAGCAGCCAAGTGCTAGCGGGGGAGCAGTTCTTC. This codes for CASSQVLAGEQFF. The chain carries TRBV3-1 and TRBJ2-1, with 9 positions matching TRBD2. The germline V gene has CDR1 LGHDT and CDR2 YNNKEL (reference sequence). Germline trimming cut 1 base from V and 10 bases from J; bases unmatched to any gene: 2. The CDR3 length is 13 residues.

The chain recombines TRBV2 with TRBJ1-5, with no clear D. Germline values: CDR1 SNHLY, CDR2 FYNNEI. V lost 3 bases and J 11 bases, leaving 14 bases between the germline ends. This CDR3 spans 13 amino acids. The CDR3 reads CASSDERSKAQHF. The CDR3 coding sequence is TGTGCCAGCAGTGACGAGAGGTCGAAGGCCCAGCATTTT. Looking up the rest from reference TRBV2 and TRBJ1-5 gives the full variable domain: EPEVTQTPSHQVTQMGQEVILRCVPISNHLYFYWYRQILGQKVEFLVSFYNNEISEKSEIFDDQFSVERPDGSNFTLKIRSTKLEDSAMYFCASSDERSKAQHFGDGTRLSIL.

V is TRBV3-1 and J is TRBJ2-7; D is ambiguous. Germline V gene sequence: CDR1 LGHDT, CDR2 YNNKEL (reference sequence). V lost 5 bases, J lost 0 bases, and 5 bases lay in between. The CDR3 consists of 12 residues. For the CDR3, the DNA is TGTGCCAGCAGCGCCCGCTCCTACGAGCAGTACTTC. Protein sequence: CASSARSYEQYF.

In this sample, this clonotype turned up a few times. The DNA of the CDR3 is TGTGCCAGCTCACCAACCGCGACCTACGAGCAGTACTTC. Translated: CASSPTATYEQYF. The V gene is TRBV18, the J gene TRBJ2-7; no clear D. The V end was cut by 2 bases, the J end by 2 bases, with 7 bases between. The CDR3 length is 13 residues. Germline values: CDR1 KGHSH, CDR2 LQKENI.

This clonotype was counted a few times. V is TRBV12-3 or TRBV12-4 and J is TRBJ1-1; D perhaps matches TRBD1 (5 bases). V lost 0 bases and J 5 bases, leaving 13 bases between the germline ends. CDR3 size: 15 residues. As DNA, the CDR3 is TGTGCCAGCAGTTTAGCGCGGCAGGGAGGGACTGAAGCTTTCTTT. Translated, it gives CASSLARQGGTEAFF.

The chain couples TRBV11-2 to TRBJ2-1; the match to TRBD2 covers 13 bases. The ends lost 5 bases at V and 5 bases at J; junction bases unmatched: 6. The CDR3 consists of 16 residues. CDR1 is SGHAT and CDR2 is FQNNGV in the germline V gene. The CDR3 here is CASSLRTSGGNNEQFF. In nucleotides, the CDR3 is TGTGCCAGCAGCCTCCGGACTAGCGGGGGTAACAATGAGCAGTTCTTC.

This chain links TRBV19 with TRBJ2-3, with 7 bases matching TRBD2. Per the germline V gene, CDR1 is LNHDA and CDR2 is SQIVND (reference sequence). The CDR3 is 15 residues long. V lost 5 bases, J lost 1 base, and 6 bases stayed unmatched. The CDR3 DNA sequence: TGTGCCAGTAGTCGGCGGGAGAGGGGCACAGATACGCAGTATTTT. This translates into CASSRRERGTDTQYF.

The chain joins TRBV6-2 or TRBV6-3 to TRBJ2-3; D may be TRBD2 (7 bases). Trimming took 4 bases from V and 2 from J, leaving 19 bases between them. The germline V gene has CDR1 MNHEY and CDR2 SVGEGT. CDR3 length: 17 amino acids. In nucleotides, the CDR3 is TGTGCCAGCAGTTCTCTGTCGACGGGGGGCCTCACAGATACGCAGTATTTT. It yields the protein CASSSLSTGGLTDTQYF.

This clonotype was counted many times. The chain links TRBV12-3 or TRBV12-4 to TRBJ1-5, with 7 nucleotides matching TRBD1. The CDR3 has 15 amino acids. The trim removed 3 bases at V and 2 bases at J, leaving 4 bases unmatched. The CDR3 DNA is TGTGCCAGCAGTTTGGGCGGGACAGGCAATCAGCCCCAGCATTTT. Residues: CASSLGGTGNQPQHF.

This clonotype was seen a handful of times. V is TRBV20-1 and J is TRBJ2-7; 13 bases are a match to TRBD2. The junction had 5 bases not matched to a gene; V was cut back by 3 bases and J by 3 bases. This CDR3 is built from 15 residues. The V gene's germline CDR1 is DFQATT and CDR2 SNEGSKA (reference sequence). CDR3 nucleotide sequence: TGCAGTGCTAGGGGGGGACTAGCGGGGATCTACGAGCAGTACTTC. This encodes CSARGGLAGIYEQYF.

This clonotype has a handful of counts. The chain has TRBV6-2 or TRBV6-3 and TRBJ2-1, with 9 nucleotides matching TRBD2. Germline V gives CDR1 MNHEY, CDR2 SVGEGT. The CDR3 totals 16 residues. The ends lost 7 bases at V and 3 bases at J; junction bases unmatched: 10. This CDR3 reads CASTTFSGRLYNEQFF. The CDR3 region has the DNA TGTGCCAGCACCACCTTTAGCGGGAGACTCTACAATGAGCAGTTCTTC.

The J gene is TRBJ1-1, the V gene TRBV11-2; D possibly corresponds to TRBD1 (5 bases). The CDR3 consists of 14 residues. Between the trimmed V and J ends, which lost 4 bases and 1 base, there was a span of 10 bases. The germline gives CDR1 SGHAT, CDR2 FQNNGV. In DNA form, the CDR3 reads TGTGCCAGCAGCTCCGGGGCCTGGAACACTGAAGCTTTCTTT. Its protein product is CASSSGAWNTEAFF.

This clonotype has a single count. The V and J genes are TRBV10-3 and TRBJ2-1; TRBD2 agrees at 10 bases. This CDR3 is 16 amino acids long. V lost 2 bases and J lost 3; bases outside the gene matches: 4. CDR1 and CDR2 (germline): ENHRY, SYGVKD. DNA of the CDR3: TGTGCCATCAGTGAGGCTAGCGGGGGAGGCTACAATGAGCAGTTCTTC. Translation gives CAISEASGGGYNEQFF.

This clonotype showed up just a few times. The chain joins TRBV12-3 or TRBV12-4 to TRBJ2-2, with 10 nucleotides matching TRBD2. The junction had 4 bases not matched to a gene; V was cut back by 4 bases and J by 5 bases. The CDR3 runs 15 residues. The CDR3 DNA is TGTGCCAGCAGTTCTAGCGGGAGAGTGACCGGGGAGCTGTTTTTT. Amino acids: CASSSSGRVTGELFF.

The J gene is TRBJ2-6, the V gene TRBV20-1; D possibly corresponds to TRBD1 (6 bases). V gave up 5 bases and J gave up 0 bases, with 14 bases separating them. Germline V CDR1 and CDR2: DFQATT, SNEGSKA (reference sequence). The CDR3 runs to 16 residues. The CDR3 coding sequence is TGCAGTGCTGGGACAACCCGAAGCTCTGGGGCCAACGTCCTGACTTTC. Its protein is CSAGTTRSSGANVLTF.

This chain connects TRBV6-1 to TRBJ1-4; D is undetermined. V was trimmed by 5 bases and J by 4 bases, leaving 11 bases between them. Germline loops: CDR1 MNHNS, CDR2 SASEGT. This CDR3 contains 14 residues. The CDR3 DNA reads as TGTGCCAGCAGTAGGCGACCAGTTAATGAAAAACTGTTTTTT. Amino acid sequence: CASSRRPVNEKLFF.

This chain joins TRBV7-2 and TRBJ2-7, with D perhaps TRBD1 (7 bases). The CDR3 sequence is 14 residues long. Trimming pared 1 base from V and 3 bases from J, leaving 10 bases between. Germline loops: CDR1 SGHTA, CDR2 FQGNSA. Here the CDR3 DNA reads TGTGCCAGCAGCTTAGACAGGGGAGGCTACGAGCAGTACTTC. The encoded protein is CASSLDRGGYEQYF.

This clonotype was observed at least ten times. The V call is TRBV7-8, the J call TRBJ1-2; D unresolved. The germline V gene encodes CDR1 SGHVS and CDR2 FQNEAQ. Trimming cost V 2 bases and J 8 bases, with 18 bases left between them. The CDR3 has 15 residues. CDR3 residues: CASSLLRDRPFGYTF. CDR3 coding DNA: TGTGCCAGCAGCTTACTTAGGGATCGTCCTTTCGGCTACACCTTC.